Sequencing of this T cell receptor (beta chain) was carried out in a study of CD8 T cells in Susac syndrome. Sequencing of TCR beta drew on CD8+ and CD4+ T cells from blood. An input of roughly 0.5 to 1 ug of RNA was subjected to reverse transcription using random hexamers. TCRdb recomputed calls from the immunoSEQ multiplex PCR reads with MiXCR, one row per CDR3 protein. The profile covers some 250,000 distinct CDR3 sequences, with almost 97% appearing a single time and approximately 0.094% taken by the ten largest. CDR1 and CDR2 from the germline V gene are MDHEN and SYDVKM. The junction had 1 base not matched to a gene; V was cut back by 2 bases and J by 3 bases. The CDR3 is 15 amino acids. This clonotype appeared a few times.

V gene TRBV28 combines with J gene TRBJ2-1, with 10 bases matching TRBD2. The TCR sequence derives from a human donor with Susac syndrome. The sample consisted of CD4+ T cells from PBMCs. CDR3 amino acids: CASSLLAGVYNEQFF. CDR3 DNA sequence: TGTGCCAGCAGTTTACTAGCGGGAGTCTACAATGAGCAGTTCTTC.